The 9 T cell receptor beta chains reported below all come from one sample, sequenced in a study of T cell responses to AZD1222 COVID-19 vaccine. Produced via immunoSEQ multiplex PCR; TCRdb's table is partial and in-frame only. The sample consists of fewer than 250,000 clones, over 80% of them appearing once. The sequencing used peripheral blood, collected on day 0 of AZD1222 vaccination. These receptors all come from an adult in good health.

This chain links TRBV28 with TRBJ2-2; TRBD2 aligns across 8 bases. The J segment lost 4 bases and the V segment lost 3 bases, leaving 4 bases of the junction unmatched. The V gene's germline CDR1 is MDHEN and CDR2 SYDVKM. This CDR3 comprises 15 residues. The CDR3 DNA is TGTGCCAGCAGTTTCGGGGGGGACCCCACCGGGGAGCTGTTTTTT. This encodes CASSFGGDPTGELFF.

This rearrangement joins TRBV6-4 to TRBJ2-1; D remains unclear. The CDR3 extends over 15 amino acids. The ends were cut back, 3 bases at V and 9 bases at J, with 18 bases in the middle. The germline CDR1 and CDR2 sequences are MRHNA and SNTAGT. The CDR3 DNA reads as TGTGCCAGCAGTGATGCGATACCCGGCTTGTTTGAGCAGTTCTTC. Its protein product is CASSDAIPGLFEQFF.

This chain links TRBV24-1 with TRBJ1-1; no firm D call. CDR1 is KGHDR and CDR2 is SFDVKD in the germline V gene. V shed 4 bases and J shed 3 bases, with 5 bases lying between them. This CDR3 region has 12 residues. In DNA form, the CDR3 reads TGTGCCACCAGTGACCCGGACACTGAAGCTTTCTTT. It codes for CATSDPDTEAFF.

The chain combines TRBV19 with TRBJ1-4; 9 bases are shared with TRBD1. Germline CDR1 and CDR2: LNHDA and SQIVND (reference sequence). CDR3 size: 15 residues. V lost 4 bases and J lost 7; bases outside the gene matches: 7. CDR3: CASSTHRGRIEKLFF. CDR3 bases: TGTGCCAGTAGTACCCACAGGGGGCGCATTGAAAAACTGTTTTTT.

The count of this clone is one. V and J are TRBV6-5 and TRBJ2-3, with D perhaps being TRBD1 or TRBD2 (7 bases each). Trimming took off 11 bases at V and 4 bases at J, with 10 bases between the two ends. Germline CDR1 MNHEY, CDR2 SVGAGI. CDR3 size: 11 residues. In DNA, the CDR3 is TGTGCCTCAGGGGGGGCAGATACGCAGTATTTT. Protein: CASGGADTQYF.

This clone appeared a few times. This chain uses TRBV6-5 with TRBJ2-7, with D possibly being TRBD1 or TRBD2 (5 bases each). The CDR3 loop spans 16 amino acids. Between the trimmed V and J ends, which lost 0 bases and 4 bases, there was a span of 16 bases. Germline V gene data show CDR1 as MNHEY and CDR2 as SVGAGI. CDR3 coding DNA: TGTGCCAGCAGTTACTCCCTCCAGGGACCTCATTACGAGCAGTACTTC. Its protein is CASSYSLQGPHYEQYF.

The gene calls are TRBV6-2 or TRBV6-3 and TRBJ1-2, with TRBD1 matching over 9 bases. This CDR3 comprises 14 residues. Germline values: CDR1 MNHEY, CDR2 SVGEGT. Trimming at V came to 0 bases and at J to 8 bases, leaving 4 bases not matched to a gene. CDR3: CASSYSGQGGGYTF. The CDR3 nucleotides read TGTGCCAGCAGTTACTCGGGACAGGGAGGAGGCTACACCTTC.

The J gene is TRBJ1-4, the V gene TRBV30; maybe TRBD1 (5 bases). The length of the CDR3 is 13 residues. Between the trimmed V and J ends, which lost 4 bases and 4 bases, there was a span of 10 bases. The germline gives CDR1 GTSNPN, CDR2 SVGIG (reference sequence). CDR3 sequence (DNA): TGTGCCTGGACAAGACAGTATAATGAAAAACTGTTTTTT. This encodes CAWTRQYNEKLFF.

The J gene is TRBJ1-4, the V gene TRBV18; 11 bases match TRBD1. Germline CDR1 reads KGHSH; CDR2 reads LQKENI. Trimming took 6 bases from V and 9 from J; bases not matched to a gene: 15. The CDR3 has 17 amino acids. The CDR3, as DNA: TGTGCCAGCTCCCTTCCCGGGACAGGGGGAAAAAGTAAAAAACTGTTTTTT. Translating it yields CASSLPGTGGKSKKLFF.